This entry concerns a single T cell receptor beta chain. The entry originates in a study of control samples from healthy donors and cancer patients. This table comes from immunoSEQ multiplex PCR, and its TCRdb copy is limited to in-frame clones, with some not included. The table shows around 81,000 clones, with more than 80% occurring only once. Trimming stripped 6 bases from V and 4 bases from J, with 16 bases between. The CDR3 has 15 amino acids. Germline V gene sequence: CDR1 MDHEN, CDR2 SYDVKM. The chain employs TRBV28 and TRBJ1-3; the D gene is possibly TRBD1 (5 bases). The sample consisted of blood. The receptor was isolated from a woman aged 30 to 39 in good health. The CDR3 sequence: CASSGEGLGGNTIYF. In DNA, the CDR3 is TGTGCCAGCAGCGGAGAGGGGCTTGGGGGAAACACCATATATTTT.